This TCR beta chain was recorded in a study of blood T cell repertoires in COVID-19. Per the authors' pipeline: Counts of nucleated cells, estimated from reference gene primer amplification, were obtained. Using immunoSEQ multiplex PCR, the repertoire was profiled, and TCRdb retains in-frame clones only, with some absent. The V and J calls and clone size are taken from that table; D and trimming were inferred from the DNA. The table records fewer than 200,000 clones, about 83% of them present only once. V was clipped by 0 bases and J by 4 bases, with 13 bases between them. This CDR3 is 17 amino acids long. CDR1 and CDR2 from the germline V gene are MNHEY and SMNVEV (reference sequence).

This clonotype originated in a woman under 40 who had been exposed to COVID-19. The source material was PBMCs or T cells enriched from blood (not recorded which). The J gene is TRBJ1-6, the V gene TRBV27, with a weak D call TRBD1 (6 bases). The CDR3 nucleotides are TGTGCCAGCAGTTTATCGGCAGGGGCAGGATATAATTCACCCCTCCACTTT. Translation gives CASSLSAGAGYNSPLHF.